The 9 T cell receptor beta chains in this list originate from one sample, sequenced in a study of identical twins. TCRdb reprocessed the 5' RACE reads via MiXCR and lists one record per CDR3 protein. The repertoire holds under 800,000 distinct CDR3 sequences, about 20% seen once, with more than 4% in the top ten. The data were also submitted as part of a second study, on T cells expressing NK-cell markers.

Sequenced input: PBMCs. The receptors shown here come from a woman in her late teens or twenties in good health.

The chain has TRBV29-1 and TRBJ1-1; TRBD1 is a possible D gene (6 bases). The CDR3 loop spans 13 amino acids. Germline V CDR1 and CDR2: SQVTM, ANQGSEA. Deletions cut 7 bases from V and 1 base from J, with 13 bases between. The CDR3 spells CSAGGGENTEAFF. The CDR3 bases are TGCAGCGCCGGGGGCGGCGAGAACACTGAAGCTTTCTTT.

The table lists this clonotype with a few counts. The chain uses TRBV20-1 and TRBJ2-3, with D possibly TRBD1 on 6 matching bases. Trimming removed 0 bases from V and 2 bases from J, with 18 bases in between. Per germline, CDR1 DFQATT and CDR2 SNEGSKA (reference sequence). The CDR3 loop spans 17 amino acids. The CDR3 protein is CSARDPFGQLYTDTQYF. Here the CDR3 DNA reads TGCAGTGCTAGAGATCCTTTTGGACAGTTATACACAGATACGCAGTATTTT.

The genes are TRBV5-6 and TRBJ2-3; 13 bases are a match to TRBD2. The CDR3 totals 21 residues. J was trimmed by 0 bases and V by 5 bases; bases with no gene match: 18. Germline values: CDR1 SGHDT, CDR2 YYEEEE. In DNA form, the CDR3 reads TGTGCCAGCAGATCGCCGCCGACTAGCGGGGGGAGTTTTCCTAGCACAGATACGCAGTATTTT. Protein product: CASRSPPTSGGSFPSTDTQYF. Using reference TRBV5-6 and TRBJ2-3 for the parts outside the CDR3, the full variable domain is DAGVTQSPTHLIKTRGQQVTLRCSPKSGHDTVSWYQQALGQGPQFIFQYYEEEERQRGNFPDRFSGHQFPNYSSELNVNALLLGDSALYLCASRSPPTSGGSFPSTDTQYFGPGTRLTVL.

This clonotype was found many times. This chain uses TRBV10-3 with TRBJ2-1, with D tentatively TRBD1 (6 bases). V lost 4 bases, J lost 1 base, and 8 bases lay in between. The CDR3 runs to 14 residues. Germline lookup yields CDR1 ENHRY and CDR2 SYGVKD. In nucleotides, the CDR3 is TGTGCCATCAGTGGACAGGCGTCCTACAATGAGCAGTTCTTC. It translates to CAISGQASYNEQFF.

This clonotype was observed a handful of times. CDR3 sequence (DNA): TGTGCCAGCAGCCAAGAACGGGGCGGGAAAGGTTTCGAGCAGTACTTC. It encodes CASSQERGGKGFEQYF. The chain recombines TRBV4-2 with TRBJ2-7, with a weak D call TRBD2 (6 bases). The germline V gene has CDR1 LGHNA and CDR2 YNFKEQ. This CDR3 has 16 residues. Trimming left V 0 bases short and J 6 bases short, with 18 bases between.

The sample holds a few counts of this clonotype. The chain uses TRBV20-1 and TRBJ2-1; the D gene is possibly TRBD1 (5 bases). This CDR3 spans 13 amino acids. V shed 3 bases and J shed 8 bases, with 14 bases lying between them. The V gene's germline CDR1 is DFQATT and CDR2 SNEGSKA (reference sequence). Here the CDR3 DNA reads TGCAGTGCTAGCCCCCCAGGGATCGATGAGCAGTTCTTC. Protein product: CSASPPGIDEQFF.

A few counts support this clonotype. The chain combines TRBV29-1 with TRBJ2-5, with D perhaps matching TRBD2 (6 bases). Trimming took off 8 bases at V and 0 bases at J, with 16 bases between the two ends. The V gene's germline CDR1 is SQVTM and CDR2 ANQGSEA. The CDR3 spans 14 residues. For the CDR3, the DNA is TGCAGCCTAACAGCAGCGGGCAACCAAGAGACCCAGTACTTC. This translates into CSLTAAGNQETQYF.

This clonotype was detected a few times. The chain uses TRBV7-2 and TRBJ2-5; a possible D gene is TRBD2 (5 bases). Deletions cut 5 bases from V and 2 bases from J, with 18 bases between. This CDR3 has 16 amino acids. CDR1 is SGHTA, CDR2 FQGNSA, per germline. CDR3 nucleotides: TGTGCCAGCAGCACGGGGTTGCGGGCTAATCAAGAGACCCAGTACTTC. This translates into CASSTGLRANQETQYF.

This clonotype has only a few counts. The V gene is TRBV12-3 or TRBV12-4, the J gene TRBJ2-1; possibly TRBD1 or TRBD2 for D (5 bases each). V lost 4 bases and J lost 7, with 17 bases in between. This CDR3 spans 15 amino acids. Here the CDR3 DNA reads TGTGCCAGCAGTTCCACCTTCTGGGGCGGGAATGAGCAGTTCTTC. This encodes CASSSTFWGGNEQFF.